The next 13 T cell receptor beta chains were all read from a single sample in a study of blood T cell repertoires in COVID-19. The protocol was immunoSEQ multiplex PCR, while the TCRdb copy is restricted to in-frame clones and leaves out a portion. This sample has some 58,000 clones, with 80% to 95% found just once. Sequencing was performed on peripheral blood. The receptors stem from a man over 45 with active COVID-19.

The chain employs TRBV10-3 and TRBJ2-7; D is perhaps TRBD2 (6 bases). Trimming pared 2 bases from V and 6 bases from J, leaving 14 bases between. Germline-derived CDR1 and CDR2 are ENHRY and SYGVKD. This CDR3 has 14 residues. The CDR3 reads CAISEGGMGSEQYF. The CDR3 coding sequence is TGTGCCATCAGTGAGGGAGGGATGGGTAGCGAGCAGTACTTC.

The J gene is TRBJ1-4, the V gene TRBV4-1; perhaps TRBD1 as D (6 bases). The CDR3 runs to 16 residues. V gave up 4 bases and J gave up 10 bases, with 22 bases separating them. The germline V gene encodes CDR1 MGHRA and CDR2 YSYEKL. The CDR3 nucleotides are TGCGCCAGCAGCCGGGATGGACCGGGACAACCGGGAAAACTGTTTTTT. Translated, it gives CASSRDGPGQPGKLFF.

V gene TRBV10-3 combines with J gene TRBJ1-2; a possible D gene is TRBD1 (5 bases). Germline CDR1 ENHRY, CDR2 SYGVKD. The CDR3 runs 15 residues. Trimming shortened V by 0 bases and J by 6 bases, and 14 bases separated the two germline ends. DNA of the CDR3: TGTGCCATCAGTGAGTCGATTGGGGCCTCTCATGGCTACACCTTC. Its translation is CAISESIGASHGYTF.

V usage is TRBV5-4 and J usage is TRBJ2-4, with TRBD2 matching over 12 bases. CDR3 length: 17 amino acids. Germline V gene data show CDR1 as SGHNT and CDR2 as YYREEE (reference sequence). Germline trimming cut 4 bases from V and 2 bases from J; bases unmatched to any gene: 7. The CDR3 reads CASSAYLAGGTKNIQYF. The CDR3 DNA sequence: TGTGCCAGCAGCGCCTATCTAGCGGGAGGGACCAAAAACATTCAGTACTTC.

CDR3 in DNA: TGCAGTGCTAGTCGACTTAGCGGAGTATACAATGAGCAGTTCTTC. It translates to CSASRLSGVYNEQFF. This sequence joins TRBV20-1 and TRBJ2-1; TRBD2 might be the D (6 bases). The CDR3 is made up of 15 amino acids. Germline-derived CDR1 and CDR2 are DFQATT and SNEGSKA (reference sequence). Trimming took off 3 bases at V and 4 bases at J, with 16 bases between the two ends.

The V gene is TRBV5-1, the J gene TRBJ1-6, with a tentative D call TRBD1 (5 bases). Germline CDR1 and CDR2: SGHRS and YFSETQ. V lost 0 bases to trimming and J lost 7 bases, with 8 bases between them. The CDR3 length is 14 residues. CDR3 residues: CASSLGAGNSPLHF. In DNA form, the CDR3 reads TGCGCCAGCAGCTTGGGGGCAGGGAATTCACCCCTCCACTTT.

The J gene is TRBJ1-1, the V gene TRBV5-1, with a weak D call TRBD1 (5 bases). Germline V lookup: CDR1 SGHRS, CDR2 YFSETQ. Trimming took 2 bases from V and 6 from J, leaving 14 bases between them. The CDR3 spans 14 residues. The CDR3 here is CASSLGGTSSEAFF. Here the CDR3 DNA reads TGCGCCAGCAGCTTAGGCGGGACCAGCTCTGAAGCTTTCTTT.

The J gene is TRBJ2-1, the V gene TRBV7-3; tentatively, D is TRBD2 (6 bases). CDR1 and CDR2 (germline): SGHTA, FQGTGA. CDR3 length: 12 residues. Trimming left V 5 bases short and J 9 bases short, with 11 bases between. CDR3 protein: CASSPTGLEQFF. The DNA for the CDR3 is TGTGCCAGCAGCCCAACGGGACTTGAGCAGTTCTTC.

V usage is TRBV4-1 and J usage is TRBJ2-1; 13 bases line up with TRBD2. V lost 4 bases to trimming and J lost 0 bases; unmatched junction nucleotides: 6. Germline values: CDR1 MGHRA, CDR2 YSYEKL. CDR3 length: 18 residues. CDR3 amino acids: CASSRGLAGTSSYNEQFF. The CDR3, as DNA: TGCGCCAGCAGCCGGGGACTAGCGGGAACCAGCTCCTACAATGAGCAGTTCTTC.

The J gene is TRBJ1-5, the V gene TRBV6-2 or TRBV6-3, with 7 bases identical to TRBD1. CDR3 length: 13 residues. After removal of 6 bases from V and 8 bases from J, the junction contained 7 bases not matched to a gene. Looked up from germline, CDR1 is MNHEY and CDR2 is SVGEGT. DNA of the CDR3: TGTGCCAGCAGCCCGGGACAGACAAAGCCCCAGCATTTT. It is translated as CASSPGQTKPQHF.

The CDR3 loop is CASSLVKTGGGGSEQFF. In DNA, the CDR3 is TGCGCCAGCAGCTTGGTTAAAACTGGCGGGGGGGGGTCTGAGCAGTTCTTC. This chain connects TRBV5-1 to TRBJ2-1; TRBD2 aligns across 9 bases. The CDR3 runs 17 residues. Germline CDR1 reads SGHRS; CDR2 reads YFSETQ. Losses at the gene ends were 0 bases for V and 9 bases for J; bases not matched to a gene: 13.

The chain recombines TRBV19 with TRBJ1-5, with D hard to call. Trimming removed 0 bases from V and 0 bases from J, with 9 bases in between. The CDR3 extends over 16 amino acids. Germline V gene data show CDR1 as LNHDA and CDR2 as SQIVND (reference sequence). CDR3: CASSIDITVSNQPQHF. The CDR3 DNA reads as TGTGCCAGTAGTATAGATATAACAGTTAGCAATCAGCCCCAGCATTTT.

V and J are TRBV5-8 and TRBJ1-5; D gene uncertain. The germline CDR1 and CDR2 sequences are SGHTS and YDEGEE. V was shortened by 3 bases and J by 7 bases, with 8 bases between the two germline ends. CDR3 length equals 12 residues. The CDR3 nucleotides read TGTGCCAGCAGCTGGGCTGGGCAGCCCCAGCATTTT. Translation: CASSWAGQPQHF. Full variable domain (outside the CDR3, taken from reference TRBV5-8 and TRBJ1-5): EAGVTQSPTHLIKTRGQQATLRCSPISGHTSVYWYQQALGLGLQFLLWYDEGEERNRGNFPPRFSGRQFPNYSSELNVNALELEDSALYLCASSWAGQPQHFGDGTRLSIL.